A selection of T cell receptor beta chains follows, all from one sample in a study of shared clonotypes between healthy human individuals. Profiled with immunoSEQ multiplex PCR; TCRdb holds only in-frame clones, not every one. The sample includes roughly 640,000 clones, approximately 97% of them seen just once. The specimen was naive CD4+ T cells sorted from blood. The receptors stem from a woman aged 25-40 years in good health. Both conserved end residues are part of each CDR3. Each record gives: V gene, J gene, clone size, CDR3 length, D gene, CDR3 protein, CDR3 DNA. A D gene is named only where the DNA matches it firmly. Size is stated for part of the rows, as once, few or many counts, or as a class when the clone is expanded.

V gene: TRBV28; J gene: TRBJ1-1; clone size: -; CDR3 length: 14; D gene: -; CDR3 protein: CASSPPRRDTEAFF; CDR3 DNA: TGTGCCAGCAGTCCTCCTCGCCGGGATACTGAAGCTTTCTTT
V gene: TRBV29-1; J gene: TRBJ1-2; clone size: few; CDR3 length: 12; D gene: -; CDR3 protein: CSVELSNYGYTF; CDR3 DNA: TGCAGCGTTGAACTCAGCAACTATGGCTACACCTTC
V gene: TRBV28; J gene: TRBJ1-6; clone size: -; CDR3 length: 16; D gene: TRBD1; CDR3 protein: CASSSRPGTGQSPLHF; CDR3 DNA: TGTGCCAGCAGTTCGCGACCCGGGACAGGACAATCACCCCTCCACTTT
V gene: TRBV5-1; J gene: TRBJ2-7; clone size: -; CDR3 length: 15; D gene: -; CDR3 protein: CASSLAGTPTYEQYF; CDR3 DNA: TGCGCCAGCAGCTTGGCCGGGACACCAACCTACGAGCAGTACTTC
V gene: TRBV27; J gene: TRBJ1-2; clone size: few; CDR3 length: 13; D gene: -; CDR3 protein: CASSSDSNYGYTF; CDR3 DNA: TGTGCCAGCAGTTCTGACAGCAATTATGGCTACACCTTC
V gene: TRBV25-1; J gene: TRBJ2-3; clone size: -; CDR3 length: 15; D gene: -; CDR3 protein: CASSEGGQFTDTQYF; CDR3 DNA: TGTGCCAGCAGTGAGGGGGGGCAGTTCACAGATACGCAGTATTTT
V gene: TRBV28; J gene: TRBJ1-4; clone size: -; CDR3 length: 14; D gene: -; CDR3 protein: CASSQPSGGEKLFF; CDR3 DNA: TGTGCCAGCAGCCAACCTAGTGGGGGGGAAAAACTGTTTTTT
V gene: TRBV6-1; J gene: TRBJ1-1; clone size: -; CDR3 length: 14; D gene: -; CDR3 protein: CASSQQPMNTEAFF; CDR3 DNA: TGTGCCAGCAGTCAACAGCCCATGAACACTGAAGCTTTCTTT
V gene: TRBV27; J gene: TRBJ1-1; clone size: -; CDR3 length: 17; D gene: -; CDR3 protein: CASSLSHGGVMNTEAFF; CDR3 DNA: TGTGCCAGCAGTTTATCCCACGGGGGCGTCATGAACACTGAAGCTTTCTTT
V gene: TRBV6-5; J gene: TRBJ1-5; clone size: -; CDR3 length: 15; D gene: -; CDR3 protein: CASSKGGPLNQPQHF; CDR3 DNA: TGTGCCAGCAGCAAGGGTGGACCTCTTAATCAGCCCCAGCATTTT
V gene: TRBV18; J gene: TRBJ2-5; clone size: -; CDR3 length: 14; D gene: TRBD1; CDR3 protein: CASSPRQGSETQYF; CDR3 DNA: TGTGCCAGCTCACCACGACAGGGGTCAGAGACCCAGTACTTC
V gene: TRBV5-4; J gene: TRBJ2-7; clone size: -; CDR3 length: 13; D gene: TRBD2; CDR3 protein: CASSPGLVREQYF; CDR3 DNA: TGTGCCAGCAGCCCGGGACTAGTTCGTGAGCAGTACTTC
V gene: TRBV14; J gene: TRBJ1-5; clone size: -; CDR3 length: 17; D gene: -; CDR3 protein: CASSPMLKPWGNQPQHF; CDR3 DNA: TGTGCCAGCAGCCCAATGCTCAAGCCCTGGGGGAATCAGCCCCAGCATTTT
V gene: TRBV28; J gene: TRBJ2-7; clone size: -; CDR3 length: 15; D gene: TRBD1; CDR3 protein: CASRYNRDRGFEQYF; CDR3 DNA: TGTGCCAGCAGATATAACCGGGACAGGGGTTTCGAGCAGTACTTC
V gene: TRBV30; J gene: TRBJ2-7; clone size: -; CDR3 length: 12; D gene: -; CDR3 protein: CAWGIFGGEQYF; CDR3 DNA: TGTGCCTGGGGGATTTTTGGGGGAGAGCAGTACTTC
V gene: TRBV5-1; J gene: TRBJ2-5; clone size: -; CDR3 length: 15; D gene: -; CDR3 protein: CASSLGPYPGETQYF; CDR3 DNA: TGCGCCAGCAGCTTGGGGCCCTACCCTGGGGAGACCCAGTACTTC
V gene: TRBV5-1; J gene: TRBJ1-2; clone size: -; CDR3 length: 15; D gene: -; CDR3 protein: CASSLDVGINYGYTF; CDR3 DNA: TGCGCCAGCAGCTTGGACGTAGGGATAAACTATGGCTACACCTTC
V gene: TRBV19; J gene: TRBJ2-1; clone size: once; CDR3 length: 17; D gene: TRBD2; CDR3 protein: CASSPNYLAGDYNEQFF; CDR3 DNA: TGTGCCAGTAGTCCCAACTATTTAGCGGGAGACTACAATGAGCAGTTCTTC
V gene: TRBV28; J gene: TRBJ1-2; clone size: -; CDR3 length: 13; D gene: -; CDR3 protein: CASSLLLSEGYTF; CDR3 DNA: TGTGCCAGCAGTTTACTTCTTTCGGAGGGCTACACCTTC
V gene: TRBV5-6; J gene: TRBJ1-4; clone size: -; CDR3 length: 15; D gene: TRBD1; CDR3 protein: CASSRPGTGREKLFF; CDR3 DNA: TGTGCCAGCAGCCGCCCCGGGACAGGGAGGGAAAAACTGTTTTTT
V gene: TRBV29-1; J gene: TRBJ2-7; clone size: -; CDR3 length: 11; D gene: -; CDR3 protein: CSVDSGYEQYF; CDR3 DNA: TGCAGCGTTGATTCCGGATACGAGCAGTACTTC
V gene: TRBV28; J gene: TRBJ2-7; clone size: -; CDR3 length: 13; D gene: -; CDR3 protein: CASSGNPAYEQYF; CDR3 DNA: TGTGCCAGCAGTGGAAATCCGGCCTACGAGCAGTACTTC
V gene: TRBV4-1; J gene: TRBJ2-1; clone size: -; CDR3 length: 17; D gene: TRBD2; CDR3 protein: CASSQFPRGGTYNEQFF; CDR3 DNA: TGCGCCAGCAGCCAATTTCCACGGGGGGGGACCTACAATGAGCAGTTCTTC
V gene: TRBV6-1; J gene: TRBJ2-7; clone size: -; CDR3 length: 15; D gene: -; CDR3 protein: CASSPTGRGLYEQYF; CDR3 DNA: TGTGCCAGCAGCCCCACGGGCCGGGGCCTGTACGAGCAGTACTTC
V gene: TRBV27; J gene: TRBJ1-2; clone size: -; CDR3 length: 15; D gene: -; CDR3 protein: CASSLSLTAVYGYTF; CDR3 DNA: TGTGCCAGCAGTTTATCGTTAACAGCCGTCTATGGCTACACCTTC
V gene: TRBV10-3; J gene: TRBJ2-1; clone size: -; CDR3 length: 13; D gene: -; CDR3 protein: CAISGLGSNEQFF; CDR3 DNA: TGTGCCATCAGTGGGCTAGGATCCAATGAGCAGTTCTTC
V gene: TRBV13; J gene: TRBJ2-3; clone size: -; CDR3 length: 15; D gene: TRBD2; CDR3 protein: CASSSLAGITDTQYF; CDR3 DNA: TGTGCCAGCAGCTCCCTAGCGGGAATCACAGATACGCAGTATTTT
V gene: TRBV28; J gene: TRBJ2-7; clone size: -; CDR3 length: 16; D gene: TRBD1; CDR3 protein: CASSPSTGKTPYEQYF; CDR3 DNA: TGTGCCAGCAGTCCCTCGACAGGGAAGACGCCCTACGAGCAGTACTTC
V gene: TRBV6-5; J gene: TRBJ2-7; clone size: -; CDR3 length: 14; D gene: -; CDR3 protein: CASSREAEDYEQYF; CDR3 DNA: TGTGCCAGCAGTAGGGAGGCAGAGGACTACGAGCAGTACTTC
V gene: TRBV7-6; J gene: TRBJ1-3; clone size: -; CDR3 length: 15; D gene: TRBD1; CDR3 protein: CASSLAGTGGNTIYF; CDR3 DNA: TGTGCCAGCAGCTTAGCAGGGACAGGGGGAAACACCATATATTTT
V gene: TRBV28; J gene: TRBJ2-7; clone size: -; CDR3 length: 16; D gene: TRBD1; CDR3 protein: CASSLFGQGNIYEQYF; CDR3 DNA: TGTGCCAGCAGTTTATTCGGACAGGGGAACATCTACGAGCAGTACTTC
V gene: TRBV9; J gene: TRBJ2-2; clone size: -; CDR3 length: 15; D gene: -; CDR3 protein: CASSVRYADTGELFF; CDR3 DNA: TGTGCCAGCAGCGTTAGGTACGCAGACACCGGGGAGCTGTTTTTT
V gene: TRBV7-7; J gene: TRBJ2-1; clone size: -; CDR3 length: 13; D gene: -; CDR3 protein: CASSVDTYNEQFF; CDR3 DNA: TGTGCCAGCAGCGTCGACACATACAATGAGCAGTTCTTC
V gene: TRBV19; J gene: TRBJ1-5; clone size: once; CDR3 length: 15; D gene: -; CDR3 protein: CASQPQVYSNQPQHF; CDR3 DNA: TGTGCCAGCCAGCCACAGGTCTATAGCAATCAGCCCCAGCATTTT
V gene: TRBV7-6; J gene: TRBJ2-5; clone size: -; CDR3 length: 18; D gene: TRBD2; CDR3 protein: CASSSDGRGLANQETQYF; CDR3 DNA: TGTGCCAGCAGCTCGGATGGCCGGGGACTAGCAAACCAAGAGACCCAGTACTTC
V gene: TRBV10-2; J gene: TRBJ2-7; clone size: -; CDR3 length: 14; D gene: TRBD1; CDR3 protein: CASRLQGSPIEQYF; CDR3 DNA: TGCGCCAGCAGACTACAGGGGAGCCCTATAGAGCAGTACTTC
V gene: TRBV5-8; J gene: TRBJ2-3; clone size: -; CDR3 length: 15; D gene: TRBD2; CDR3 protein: CASSLGLGDTDTQYF; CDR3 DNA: TGTGCCAGCAGCCTGGGACTAGGAGACACAGATACGCAGTATTTT
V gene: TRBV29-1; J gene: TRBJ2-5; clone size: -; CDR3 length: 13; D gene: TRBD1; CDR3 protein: CSCDRGSQETQYF; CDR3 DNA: TGCAGCTGTGACAGGGGATCCCAAGAGACCCAGTACTTC
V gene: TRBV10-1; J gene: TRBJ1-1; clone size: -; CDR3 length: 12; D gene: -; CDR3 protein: CASSDPDSLAFF; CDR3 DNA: TGCGCCAGCAGTGACCCGGACAGTCTCGCTTTCTTT
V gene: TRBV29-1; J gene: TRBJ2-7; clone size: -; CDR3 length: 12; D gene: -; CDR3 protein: CSVVVASYEQYF; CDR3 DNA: TGCAGCGTTGTGGTGGCCTCCTACGAGCAGTACTTC
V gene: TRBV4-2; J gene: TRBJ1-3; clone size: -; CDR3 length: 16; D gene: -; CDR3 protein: CASSQAVSNSGNTIYF; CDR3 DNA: TGTGCCAGCAGCCAAGCTGTCAGCAACTCTGGAAACACCATATATTTT
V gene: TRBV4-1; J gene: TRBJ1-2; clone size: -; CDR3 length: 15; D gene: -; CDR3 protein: CASSQDLGRAEGYTF; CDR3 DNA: TGCGCCAGCAGCCAAGATTTGGGCAGGGCGGAGGGCTACACCTTC
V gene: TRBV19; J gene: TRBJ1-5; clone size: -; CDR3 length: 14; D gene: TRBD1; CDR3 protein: CASSGTGSNQPQHF; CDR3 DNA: TGTGCCAGTAGCGGGACAGGGTCTAATCAGCCCCAGCATTTT
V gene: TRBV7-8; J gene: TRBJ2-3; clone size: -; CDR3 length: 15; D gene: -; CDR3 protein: CASSLRGIVTDTQYF; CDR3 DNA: TGTGCCAGCAGCTTAAGGGGCATTGTAACAGATACGCAGTATTTT
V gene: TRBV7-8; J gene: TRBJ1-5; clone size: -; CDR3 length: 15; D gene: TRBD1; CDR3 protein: CASSSPGTGNQPQHF; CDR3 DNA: TGTGCCAGCAGCTCCCCAGGGACAGGGAATCAGCCCCAGCATTTT
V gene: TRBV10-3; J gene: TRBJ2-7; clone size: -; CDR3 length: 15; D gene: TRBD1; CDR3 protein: CAIGGADRGPYEQYF; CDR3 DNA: TGTGCCATCGGAGGGGCGGACAGGGGGCCCTACGAGCAGTACTTC
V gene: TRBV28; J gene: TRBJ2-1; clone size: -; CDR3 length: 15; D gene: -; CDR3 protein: CASSFVASVSNEQFF; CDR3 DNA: TGTGCCAGCAGTTTCGTGGCTTCTGTATCGAATGAGCAGTTCTTC
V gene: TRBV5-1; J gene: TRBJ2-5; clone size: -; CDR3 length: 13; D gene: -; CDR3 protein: CASSLGAAETQYF; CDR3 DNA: TGCGCCAGCAGCTTGGGGGCAGCAGAGACCCAGTACTTC